The 28 T cell receptor beta chains in this list originate from one sample, sequenced in a study of vaccination effects on CD4 cells after COVID-19. CD4+ T cells specific for antigen were expanded with viral peptide pools by the ViraFEST assay before sequencing. Having been cultured for 10 days, the cells underwent CD4+ T cell isolation. Infection with SARS-CoV-2 occurred in the person between March and December 2020, and PCR confirmed it. These receptors have no identified antigens. Produced via immunoSEQ multiplex PCR; TCRdb's table is partial and in-frame only. The table includes about 45,000 clones, around 70% detected once. The material sequenced was CD4+ T cells from PBMCs cultured with a peptide pool, taken before COVID-19 vaccination. The receptors originated from a human donor who had a prior SARS-CoV-2 infection.

V and J are TRBV5-1 and TRBJ2-2, with unresolved D. The V and J ends lost 4 bases and 4 bases respectively, with 11 bases between them. From germline, CDR1 is SGHRS and CDR2 YFSETQ. CDR3 length equals 14 residues. CDR3 sequence: CASSKETTTGELFF. CDR3 in DNA: TGCGCCAGCAGCAAAGAAACAACCACCGGGGAGCTGTTTTTT. Supplemented by reference TRBV5-1 and TRBJ2-2, the full variable domain reads KAGVTQTPRYLIKTRGQQVTLSCSPISGHRSVSWYQQTPGQGLQFLFEYFSETQRNKGNFPGRFSGRQFSNSRSEMNVSTLELGDSALYLCASSKETTTGELFFGEGSRLTVL.

The chain employs TRBV5-1 and TRBJ2-3, with D perhaps assigned TRBD1 or TRBD2 (5 bases each). From germline, CDR1 is SGHRS and CDR2 YFSETQ. There are 15 residues in the CDR3. V was clipped by 5 bases and J by 5 bases, with 18 bases between them. CDR3 nucleotide sequence: TGCGCCAGCAGTGGTGAAGGGACCCAGGGAGATACGCAGTATTTT. Its protein is CASSGEGTQGDTQYF.

The table lists this clone with a few counts. The chain has TRBV18 and TRBJ1-1, with D perhaps matching TRBD1 (6 bases). The V end lost 2 bases, the J end lost 2 bases, and 15 bases lay between the germline ends. The length of the CDR3 is 16 residues. Germline V lookup: CDR1 KGHSH, CDR2 LQKENI. The CDR3 loop is CASSPVTGLGNTEAFF. The CDR3 DNA reads as TGTGCCAGCTCACCAGTTACAGGGTTGGGTAACACTGAAGCTTTCTTT. The full variable domain, rest sourced from reference TRBV18 and TRBJ1-1, is NAGVMQNPRHLVRRRGQEARLRCSPMKGHSHVYWYRQLPEEGLKFMVYLQKENIIDESGMPKERFSAEFPKEGPSILRIQQVVRGDSAAYFCASSPVTGLGNTEAFFGQGTRLTVV.

The chain links TRBV27 to TRBJ2-7, with D perhaps TRBD1 or TRBD2 (5 bases each). Trimming removed 4 bases at V and 2 bases at J, with 9 bases between. CDR1 and CDR2 from the germline V gene are MNHEY and SMNVEV (reference sequence). This CDR3 is 13 amino acids long. The CDR3 sequence: CASSSRDAYEQYF. CDR3 coding DNA: TGTGCCAGCAGTTCCCGGGACGCCTACGAGCAGTACTTC.

This clone was detected only once. This chain links TRBV6-5 with TRBJ2-7; tentatively, D is TRBD1 or TRBD2 (5 bases each). Germline V gene lookup returns CDR1 MNHEY and CDR2 SVGAGI. The CDR3 contains 13 residues. Trimming cost V 7 bases and J 2 bases, with 12 bases left between them. The CDR3 here is CASTRDRTYEQYF. In nucleotides, the CDR3 is TGTGCCAGCACCCGGGACCGAACCTACGAGCAGTACTTC.

This clone occurred a few times. The chain couples TRBV5-1 to TRBJ2-5, with TRBD2 as a possible D gene (5 bases). The germline V and J ends were trimmed by 3 bases and 1 base, with 7 bases remaining between them. The CDR3 length is 13 residues. Germline lookup yields CDR1 SGHRS and CDR2 YFSETQ. The CDR3 DNA is TGCGCCAGCAGCTCCGGGGTCCAAGAGACCCAGTACTTC. It codes for CASSSGVQETQYF.

V and J are TRBV6-5 and TRBJ1-1; TRBD1 might be the D (6 bases). V was cut by 5 bases and J by 9 bases, with 13 bases left in between. CDR1 MNHEY and CDR2 SVGAGI come from the germline V gene. There are 12 residues in the CDR3. CDR3 nucleotide sequence: TGTGCCAGCAGTCAGGGGCTTCAACAAGCTTTCTTT. It codes for CASSQGLQQAFF.

The chain couples TRBV3-1 (or the pseudogene TRBV3-2) to TRBJ1-3; D might be TRBD1 (6 bases). Germline lookup yields CDR1 LGHDT and CDR2 YNNKEL (reference sequence). Trimming shortened V by 2 bases and J by 4 bases, and 12 bases separated the two germline ends. This CDR3 is built from 15 residues. CDR3 bases: TGTGCCAGCAGCCAATTGGGGGCGTCAGGAAACACCATATATTTT. It encodes CASSQLGASGNTIYF.

This chain uses TRBV6-2 or TRBV6-3 with TRBJ2-1; the match to TRBD2 covers 11 bases. The V gene end was trimmed by 5 bases and the J gene end by 3 bases; junction bases not matched to a gene: 6. Per the germline V gene, CDR1 is MNHEY and CDR2 is SVGEGT. CDR3 length equals 16 residues. DNA of the CDR3: TGTGCCAGCAGTCGACTAGCGGGACTCAGCTACAATGAGCAGTTCTTC. Its protein product is CASSRLAGLSYNEQFF.

The chain carries TRBV12-3 or TRBV12-4 and TRBJ2-2; D is uncertain. Trimming left V 3 bases short and J 7 bases short, with 6 bases between. CDR3 length: 12 amino acids. CDR3 residues: CASSFLGGELFF. The CDR3 nucleotides read TGTGCCAGCAGTTTTTTGGGCGGGGAGCTGTTTTTT.

The chain joins TRBV5-1 to TRBJ1-2, with D unresolved. CDR3 size: 15 residues. The germline gives CDR1 SGHRS, CDR2 YFSETQ. V was clipped by 7 bases and J by 1 base, with 17 bases between them. The CDR3 sequence: CASSGGVGSNYGYTF. The CDR3 nucleotides are TGCGCCAGCTCGGGCGGGGTAGGGAGTAACTATGGCTACACCTTC.

This clone was seen once. The chain is built from TRBV9 and TRBJ2-6; the D is unclear. V dropped 2 bases and J dropped 0 bases, with 6 bases sitting between them. The CDR3 has 15 residues. Germline V lookup: CDR1 SGDLS, CDR2 YYNGEE. As DNA, the CDR3 is TGTGCCAGCAGCGTCTTGGTCTCTGGGGCCAACGTCCTGACTTTC. Translated, it gives CASSVLVSGANVLTF.

V usage is TRBV5-1 and J usage is TRBJ1-3; TRBD1 might be the D (5 bases). The CDR3 totals 14 residues. V lost 0 bases and J lost 3, with 7 bases in between. Germline lookup yields CDR1 SGHRS and CDR2 YFSETQ. DNA of the CDR3: TGCGCCAGCAGCTTGGGCCAGGGTGGAAACACCATATATTTT. As protein: CASSLGQGGNTIYF.

This chain joins TRBV6-2 or TRBV6-3 and TRBJ2-6; D is perhaps TRBD1 (7 bases). From germline, CDR1 is MNHEY and CDR2 SVGEGT. V was shortened by 1 base and J by 0 bases, with 10 bases between the two germline ends. This CDR3 spans 17 amino acids. The CDR3 DNA follows: TGTGCCAGCAGTTACTGGAGGGGGCGCTCTGGGGCCAACGTCCTGACTTTC. Its translation is CASSYWRGRSGANVLTF.

CDR3 DNA: TGCGCCAGCAGCCAGGGGACAGGACTCTACGAGCAGTACTTC. Protein product: CASSQGTGLYEQYF. This chain connects TRBV5-1 to TRBJ2-7; 8 nucleotides line up with TRBD1. This CDR3 has 14 amino acids. Germline values: CDR1 SGHRS, CDR2 YFSETQ. V dropped 4 bases and J dropped 3; count of bases not matched to a gene: 6.

The chain uses TRBV2 and TRBJ2-7; unclear D gene. The CDR3 has 13 amino acids. Trimming removed 3 bases from V and 6 bases from J, with 12 bases in between. The germline V gene encodes CDR1 SNHLY and CDR2 FYNNEI. CDR3 nucleotide sequence: TGTGCCAGCAGTGAGATTTCGGGCTCCGAGCAGTACTTC. Amino acid sequence: CASSEISGSEQYF.

This clone was observed a few times. J is TRBJ2-2 and V is TRBV19; a weak D match, TRBD1 (5 bases). Trimming left V 7 bases short and J 4 bases short, with 13 bases between. Germline V gives CDR1 LNHDA, CDR2 SQIVND (reference sequence). This CDR3 region has 14 residues. The CDR3 sequence is CASTLRVPTGELFF. The DNA of the CDR3 is TGTGCCAGTACGCTCAGGGTCCCCACCGGGGAGCTGTTTTTT.

The V gene is TRBV9, the J gene TRBJ2-2, with 10 bases that match TRBD2. The length of the CDR3 is 16 residues. Germline lookup yields CDR1 SGDLS and CDR2 YYNGEE. With 0 bases clipped from V and 5 bases from J, the junction kept 4 bases outside the gene matches. CDR3 nucleotide sequence: TGTGCCAGCAGCGTAGCTCTAGCGGGAGCTACCGGGGAGCTGTTTTTT. Residues: CASSVALAGATGELFF. The whole variable domain, filled in from reference TRBV9 and TRBJ2-2, reads DSGVTQTPKHLITATGQRVTLRCSPRSGDLSVYWYQQSLDQGLQFLIQYYNGEERAKGNILERFSAQQFPDLHSELNLSSLELGDSALYFCASSVALAGATGELFFGEGSRLTVL.

J is TRBJ2-1 and V is TRBV6-5, with 10 nucleotides matching TRBD2. The CDR3 consists of 15 residues. Germline assignment: CDR1 MNHEY and CDR2 SVGAGI. The V gene end was trimmed by 11 bases and the J gene end by 4 bases; junction bases not matched to a gene: 11. The CDR3, as DNA: TGTGCCGGATCACTAGCGGGGAAAGATTACAATGAGCAGTTCTTC. Its protein is CAGSLAGKDYNEQFF.

The V and J genes are TRBV5-4 and TRBJ2-1, with D uncertain. The CDR3 spans 14 residues. Germline CDR1 and CDR2: SGHNT and YYREEE (reference sequence). Deletions cut 4 bases from V and 7 bases from J, with 15 bases between. CDR3 nucleotide sequence: TGTGCCAGCAGCCAGAATATAGGTTCAAATGAGCAGTTCTTC. This translates into CASSQNIGSNEQFF.

The CDR3 is CASSLRGQGNSGNTIYF. The CDR3 DNA follows: TGTGCCAGCAGCCTACGCGGACAAGGAAACTCTGGAAACACCATATATTTT. The chain carries TRBV11-3 and TRBJ1-3; possible D gene TRBD1, 5 bases. This CDR3 is 17 amino acids long. Trimming left V 5 bases short and J 0 bases short, with 17 bases between. From germline, CDR1 is SGHNT and CDR2 YENEEA. Using reference TRBV11-3 and TRBJ1-3 for the parts outside the CDR3, the full variable domain is EAGVVQSPRYKIIEKKQPVAFWCNPISGHNTLYWYLQNLGQGPELLIRYENEEAVDDSQLPKDRFSAERLKGVDSTLKIQPAELGDSAVYLCASSLRGQGNSGNTIYFGEGSWLTVV.

The rearrangement joins TRBV3-1 (or the pseudogene TRBV3-2) to TRBJ2-2; D is unresolved. V lost 2 bases, J lost 4 bases, and 14 bases lay in between. The CDR3 totals 16 residues. Germline V gives CDR1 LGHDT, CDR2 YNNKEL (reference sequence). The DNA of the CDR3 is TGTGCCAGCAGCCAAACAAAAGGGCCGGGCACCGGGGAGCTGTTTTTT. Translation gives CASSQTKGPGTGELFF.

The genes are TRBV5-6 and TRBJ2-3; D assignment may be TRBD1 or TRBD2 (6 bases each). Per germline, CDR1 SGHDT and CDR2 YYEEEE. This CDR3 region has 14 residues. V was cut by 0 bases and J by 4 bases, with 9 bases left in between. CDR3 bases: TGTGCCAGCAGCTTGGTAAGGGGGGCAGATACGCAGTATTTT. This translates into CASSLVRGADTQYF.

V gene TRBV3-1 (or the pseudogene TRBV3-2) combines with J gene TRBJ2-1; D is unclear. The CDR3 spans 13 residues. Germline-derived CDR1 and CDR2 are LGHDT and YNNKEL (reference sequence). With 4 bases removed from V and 4 bases from J, the gap between germline ends came to 8 bases. Written as DNA, the CDR3 is TGTGCCAGCAGCCCGTACTCTTACAATGAGCAGTTCTTC. Its protein is CASSPYSYNEQFF.

In DNA, the CDR3 is TGTGCCAGCAGCGGACAGGGGCGCGAGCAGTACTTC. This sequence encodes CASSGQGREQYF. The J gene is TRBJ2-7, the V gene TRBV7-8; 9 positions match TRBD1. J was trimmed by 6 bases and V by 5 bases; bases with no gene match: 2. This CDR3 has 12 amino acids. CDR1 and CDR2 from the germline V gene are SGHVS and FQNEAQ.

The V and J genes are TRBV2 and TRBJ2-7; the D gene is possibly TRBD1 (6 bases). Germline V gene sequence: CDR1 SNHLY, CDR2 FYNNEI. This CDR3 is 13 amino acids long. Trimming removed 10 bases from V and 1 base from J, with 14 bases in between. Here the CDR3 reads CATQGIESYEQYF. DNA of the CDR3: TGTGCCACCCAGGGGATAGAATCCTACGAGCAGTACTTC.

The chain combines TRBV7-2 with TRBJ2-1; the match to TRBD1 covers 7 bases. Germline-derived CDR1 and CDR2 are SGHTA and FQGNSA. V shed 4 bases, J shed 7 bases, and the junction held 4 bases outside the gene matches. This CDR3 has 13 amino acids. CDR3 DNA: TGTGCCAGCAGCTCCTACAGGGGTAATGAGCAGTTCTTC. Translated: CASSSYRGNEQFF.

This chain uses TRBV2 with TRBJ2-7; D is uncertain. The V and J ends lost 3 bases and 2 bases respectively, with 8 bases between them. CDR3 length: 13 residues. Per the germline V gene, CDR1 is SNHLY and CDR2 is FYNNEI. In DNA form, the CDR3 reads TGTGCCAGCAGTGATTGGTCCACCTACGAGCAGTACTTC. As protein: CASSDWSTYEQYF.